The 28 T cell receptor beta chains below come from one sample, sequenced in a study of T cells in localized non-small cell lung cancer. The protocol was immunoSEQ multiplex PCR, while the TCRdb copy is restricted to in-frame clones and leaves out a portion. The sample yields about 28,000 clones, approximately 84% seen once. The specimen was peripheral blood mononuclear cells, collected before any cancer treatment. The receptors here all came from a man aged 35-69 years with stage III lung adenocarcinoma.

The chain combines TRBV6-1 with TRBJ2-6, with D tentatively TRBD2 (6 bases). The CDR3 runs to 15 residues. Germline CDR1 and CDR2: MNHNS and SASEGT. Between the trimmed V and J ends, which lost 3 bases and 2 bases, there was a span of 8 bases. Here the CDR3 DNA reads TGTGCCAGCAGTGATTGGAGGGCTGGGGCCAACGTCCTGACTTTC. Its translation: CASSDWRAGANVLTF.

The chain joins TRBV14 to TRBJ2-4; possibly TRBD1 or TRBD2 for D (6 bases each). Trimming took 0 bases from V and 13 from J, leaving 13 bases between them. This CDR3 spans 13 amino acids. Germline CDR1 is SGHDN and CDR2 is FVKESK. CDR3 region: CASSQDQGRPQYF. The CDR3 DNA is TGTGCCAGCAGCCAAGATCAGGGGAGGCCCCAGTACTTC.

The genes are TRBV9 and TRBJ2-5, with 10 positions matching TRBD2. The germline CDR1 and CDR2 sequences are SGDLS and YYNGEE. V lost 4 bases, J lost 6 bases, and 9 bases stayed unmatched. The CDR3 has 15 amino acids. The CDR3 region is CASSTIAGGGQTQYF. The CDR3, as DNA: TGTGCCAGCAGCACAATAGCGGGAGGAGGGCAGACCCAGTACTTC.

The chain is built from TRBV6-1 and TRBJ1-3, with D unresolved. V was cut by 10 bases and J by 4 bases, with 17 bases left in between. CDR1 and CDR2 (germline): MNHNS, SASEGT. This CDR3 region has 14 residues. The CDR3 nucleotides read TGTGCCACTGCCCCTTTACAAGCGGGAAACACCATATATTTT. Its protein is CATAPLQAGNTIYF.

This sequence joins TRBV7-8 and TRBJ1-3, with D uncertain. Looked up from germline, CDR1 is SGHVS and CDR2 is FQNEAQ. V was clipped by 5 bases and J by 2 bases, with 13 bases between them. The CDR3 runs 15 residues. The CDR3 loop reads CASSLYLEAGNTIYF. CDR3 in DNA: TGTGCCAGCAGCCTCTACCTAGAGGCTGGAAACACCATATATTTT.

The chain recombines TRBV7-2 with TRBJ2-5; D is perhaps TRBD1 (5 bases). Trimming shortened V by 5 bases and J by 5 bases, and 12 bases separated the two germline ends. The CDR3 covers 13 residues. Looked up from germline, CDR1 is SGHTA and CDR2 is FQGNSA. DNA for the CDR3: TGTGCCAGCAGCGGCAGACAGAAGGAGACCCAGTACTTC. As protein: CASSGRQKETQYF.

The chain has TRBV6-4 and TRBJ2-1, with TRBD2 identical over 12 bases. V lost 3 bases and J lost 6; bases outside the gene matches: 0. CDR3 size: 14 residues. In germline, CDR1 is MRHNA, CDR2 SNTAGT. The CDR3 sequence is CASSETSGSNEQFF. CDR3 bases: TGTGCCAGCAGTGAGACTAGCGGGAGCAATGAGCAGTTCTTC.

The table lists this clone with a count of one. This chain uses TRBV28 with TRBJ1-5, with 7 bases fitting TRBD1. V shed 7 bases, J shed 0 bases, and the junction held 9 bases outside the gene matches. CDR1 is MDHEN, CDR2 SYDVKM, per germline. The CDR3 extends over 16 amino acids. As DNA, the CDR3 is TGTGCCAGCACCCCACCGACAGGGCTTAGCAATCAGCCCCAGCATTTT. Translated: CASTPPTGLSNQPQHF. Variable domain in full (rest from reference TRBV28 and TRBJ1-5): DVKVTQSSRYLVKRTGEKVFLECVQDMDHENMFWYRQDPGLGLRLIYFSYDVKMKEKGDIPEGYSVSREKKERFSLILESASTNQTSMYLCASTPPTGLSNQPQHFGDGTRLSIL.

The rearrangement joins TRBV6-1 to TRBJ1-1; D is ambiguous. This CDR3 contains 13 residues. Trimming stripped 4 bases from V and 6 bases from J, with 12 bases between. Per germline, CDR1 MNHNS and CDR2 SASEGT. The CDR3, as DNA: TGTGCCAGCAGTGCGGTAAGGGTCGCTGAAGCTTTCTTT. Its protein product is CASSAVRVAEAFF.

This rearrangement joins TRBV29-1 to TRBJ1-1; perhaps TRBD1 as D (5 bases). The V end lost 1 base, the J end lost 10 bases, and 16 bases lay between the germline ends. Germline V gene sequence: CDR1 SQVTM, CDR2 ANQGSEA. The CDR3 spans 13 residues. The CDR3 bases are TGCAGCGTTGAAGTTTCGCAAGGGGATTCAGCTTTCTTT. Translating gives CSVEVSQGDSAFF. Using reference TRBV29-1 and TRBJ1-1 for the parts outside the CDR3, the full variable domain is SAVISQKPSRDICQRGTSLTIQCQVDSQVTMMFWYRQQPGQSLTLIATANQGSEATYESGFVIDKFPISRPNLTFSTLTVSNMSPEDSSIYLCSVEVSQGDSAFFGQGTRLTVV.

The J gene is TRBJ2-7, the V gene TRBV6-5; weak D call: TRBD1 (5 bases). The CDR3 covers 15 residues. Germline V gene sequence: CDR1 MNHEY, CDR2 SVGAGI. The V gene lost 2 bases and the J gene lost 0 bases, with 11 bases spanning the gap. Written as DNA, the CDR3 is TGTGCCAGCAGTTACGCCCAGGGCCTCTCCTACGAGCAGTACTTC. Translated, it gives CASSYAQGLSYEQYF.

This clone was observed a handful of times. The CDR3 reads CASSEGTGGTEAFF. DNA of the CDR3: TGTGCCAGCAGTGAAGGTACAGGGGGCACTGAAGCTTTCTTT. V is TRBV6-1 and J is TRBJ1-1, with 8 nucleotides matching TRBD1. V shed 1 base and J 4 bases; nucleotides not matched to a gene: 2. CDR1 and CDR2 from the germline V gene are MNHNS and SASEGT. The CDR3 contains 14 residues.

The J gene is TRBJ1-5, the V gene TRBV21-1; TRBD1, the D gene given by the table, was not confirmed from the DNA. TRBV21-1 is a listed pseudogene. This CDR3 is 16 amino acids long. The CDR3 loop is CASSKEEYGQGQPQHF. The CDR3 coding sequence is TGTGCCAGCAGCAAAGAGGAATACGGACAGGGGCAGCCCCAGCATTTT.

This clone was seen more than once but under ten times. The J gene is TRBJ2-2, the V gene TRBV6-5, with TRBD1 as a possible D gene (5 bases). Germline CDR1 MNHEY, CDR2 SVGAGI. Trimming removed 4 bases from V and 4 bases from J, with 7 bases in between. The CDR3 is made up of 13 amino acids. The CDR3 DNA follows: TGTGCCAGCAGTTCCCAGGGCACCGGGGAGCTGTTTTTT. Its protein is CASSSQGTGELFF.

The CDR3 loop is CASSYAAGNSGNTIYF. Here the CDR3 DNA reads TGTGCCAGCAGTTACGCGGCGGGGAACTCTGGAAACACCATATATTTT. The V gene is TRBV6-5, the J gene TRBJ1-3; no clear D gene. Trimming shortened V by 2 bases and J by 0 bases, and 11 bases separated the two germline ends. Germline loops: CDR1 MNHEY, CDR2 SVGAGI. The CDR3 covers 16 residues.

V gene TRBV10-3 combines with J gene TRBJ1-1; D call uncertain. The V end lost 8 bases, the J end lost 3 bases, and 7 bases lay between the germline ends. The CDR3 extends over 11 amino acids. Germline assignment: CDR1 ENHRY and CDR2 SYGVKD. CDR3 in amino acids: CAILSDTEAFF. Here the CDR3 DNA reads TGTGCCATCCTATCCGACACTGAAGCTTTCTTT.

V is TRBV7-2 and J is TRBJ1-6, with D perhaps TRBD1 (5 bases). CDR1 is SGHTA, CDR2 FQGNSA, per germline. The length of the CDR3 is 13 residues. Trimming stripped 5 bases from V and 8 bases from J, with 10 bases between. The CDR3 protein is CASSLGVYSPLHF. The CDR3, as DNA: TGTGCCAGCAGCCTAGGGGTTTATTCACCCCTCCACTTT.

This clone was seen more than once but under ten times. The rearrangement uses TRBV2 and TRBJ1-3; D is ambiguous. Trimming pared 8 bases from V and 3 bases from J, leaving 17 bases between. Germline CDR1 and CDR2: SNHLY and FYNNEI. The CDR3 is 15 amino acids. CDR3 sequence (DNA): TGTGCCAGCGGCGGCGAAGGAGGGTTTGGAAACACCATATATTTT. As protein: CASGGEGGFGNTIYF.

J is TRBJ1-6 and V is TRBV6-6; 7 nucleotides agree with TRBD1. Looked up from germline, CDR1 is MNHNY and CDR2 is SVGAGI (reference sequence). V shed 2 bases and J 8 bases; nucleotides not matched to a gene: 3. This CDR3 contains 14 residues. This CDR3 is CASSYTGEYSPLHF. The DNA of the CDR3 is TGTGCCAGCAGTTACACAGGGGAATATTCACCCCTCCACTTT.

The gene calls are TRBV20-1 and TRBJ1-6, with D perhaps TRBD1 (6 bases). V lost 6 bases and J 11 bases, leaving 11 bases between the germline ends. CDR3 size: 11 residues. Germline loops: CDR1 DFQATT, CDR2 SNEGSKA (reference sequence). CDR3 bases: TGCAGTGCAAAGGGGGTTACACCCCTCCACTTT. It encodes CSAKGVTPLHF.

V is TRBV18 and J is TRBJ1-4; 9 bases match TRBD1. J lost 13 bases, V lost 0 bases, and 9 bases had no gene match. The CDR3 covers 15 residues. Germline assignment: CDR1 KGHSH and CDR2 LQKENI. CDR3 bases: TGTGCCAGCTCACCACCGGGACAGGGAAAAACGAGACTGTTTTTT. Its protein product is CASSPPGQGKTRLFF.

The rearrangement links TRBV2 to TRBJ1-1, with D maybe TRBD1 (6 bases). The germline gives CDR1 SNHLY, CDR2 FYNNEI. Trimming cost V 6 bases and J 4 bases, with 15 bases left between them. The CDR3 runs to 14 residues. DNA of the CDR3: TGTGCCAGCAGCGACAGCCAGGGGCGCACTGAAGCTTTCTTT. Protein: CASSDSQGRTEAFF.

The chain links TRBV10-3 to TRBJ2-5; D may be TRBD2 (5 bases). This CDR3 spans 14 amino acids. CDR1 and CDR2 from the germline V gene are ENHRY and SYGVKD. V shed 4 bases and J shed 0 bases, with 9 bases lying between them. Here the CDR3 DNA reads TGTGCCATCAGTGCCGGGGAGTACCAAGAGACCCAGTACTTC. It encodes CAISAGEYQETQYF.

The sample holds one count of this clone. The chain uses TRBV19 and TRBJ2-1; TRBD2 agrees at 8 bases. Germline-derived CDR1 and CDR2 are LNHDA and SQIVND (reference sequence). J lost 9 bases, V lost 1 base, and 11 bases had no gene match. CDR3 length: 16 amino acids. The CDR3 DNA reads as TGTGCCAGTAGTATAGGCGGGGGGCTTTCACTTGGTGAGCAGTTCTTC. Its translation is CASSIGGGLSLGEQFF.

The V and J genes are TRBV19 and TRBJ1-2; no reliable D call. The CDR3 is 13 amino acids. Trimming removed 3 bases at V and 6 bases at J, with 11 bases between. Germline V CDR1 and CDR2: LNHDA, SQIVND (reference sequence). CDR3 protein: CASSIGPRNGYTF. CDR3 nucleotides: TGTGCCAGTAGTATTGGACCCCGAAATGGCTACACCTTC.

This clone was observed a few times. The CDR3 DNA is TGTGCCAGCTCGCGCGGCCGGCCAATCTCTGGGGCCAACGTCCTGACTTTC. Residues: CASSRGRPISGANVLTF. The J gene is TRBJ2-6, the V gene TRBV18; no reliable D call. This CDR3 is built from 17 residues. From germline, CDR1 is KGHSH and CDR2 LQKENI. V was trimmed by 6 bases and J by 0 bases, leaving 15 bases between them. Supplemented by reference TRBV18 and TRBJ2-6, the full variable domain reads NAGVMQNPRHLVRRRGQEARLRCSPMKGHSHVYWYRQLPEEGLKFMVYLQKENIIDESGMPKERFSAEFPKEGPSILRIQQVVRGDSAAYFCASSRGRPISGANVLTFGAGSRLTVL.

CDR3 amino acids: CASSTGDRYSMAQHF. For the CDR3, the DNA is TGTGCCAGTAGTACCGGGGACAGATACTCCATGGCCCAGCATTTT. V is TRBV19 and J is TRBJ1-5; 7 bases are shared with TRBD1. The J segment lost 11 bases and the V segment lost 4 bases, leaving 14 bases of the junction unmatched. This CDR3 comprises 15 residues. Germline lookup yields CDR1 LNHDA and CDR2 SQIVND (reference sequence).

The chain carries TRBV21-1 and TRBJ2-7; the D segment call TRBD2 is taken from the table without a DNA check. TRBV21-1 is labeled a pseudogene. This CDR3 is 13 amino acids long. The CDR3 here is CASSKALYYEQYF. The CDR3, as DNA: TGTGCCAGCAGCAAAGCCCTATACTACGAGCAGTACTTC.